The rows below give T cell receptor beta chains drawn from one sample of a study of shared clonotypes between healthy human individuals. The repertoire was sequenced with immunoSEQ multiplex PCR; TCRdb's copy has only in-frame clones and lacks some. The sample records about 490,000 clones, about 79% being singletons. What was sequenced was PBMCs. These receptors originate from a woman aged 40 to 55 in good health. Some clones in this sample may be carry-over from other donors' samples. Both conserved end residues are part of each CDR3. D genes are given only for firm matches. A row's size may be missing; if present it is once, few, many or a size class.

J: TRBJ1-2
D: TRBD1
size: few
V: TRBV2
DNA: TGTGCCAGCAGTATCCGACAGGGACCCATCTATGGCTACACCTTC
CDR3: CASSIRQGPIYGYTF

J: TRBJ1-2
D: -
size: -
V: TRBV28
DNA: TGTGCCAGCAGTCCCTTGCGAATGCCCACCACAGGGAAGTATGGCTACACCTTC
CDR3: CASSPLRMPTTGKYGYTF

J: TRBJ2-7
D: -
size: -
V: TRBV7-9
DNA: TGTGCCAGCAGCTTAGTAGGTCCCTACGAGCAGTACTTC
CDR3: CASSLVGPYEQYF

J: TRBJ2-7
D: -
size: -
V: TRBV6-5
DNA: TGTGCCAGCAGTTGGAAGGGGACGTCCTACGAGCAGTACTTC
CDR3: CASSWKGTSYEQYF

J: TRBJ1-1
D: TRBD1
size: -
V: TRBV19
DNA: TGTGCCAGTAGTATTGACAGGGAGAACACTGAAGCTTTCTTT
CDR3: CASSIDRENTEAFF

J: TRBJ1-4
D: TRBD1
size: -
V: TRBV5-4
DNA: TGTGCCAGCAGCCAGGGGACAGGGAGGGCCCTTAGGGAAAAACTGTTTTTT
CDR3: CASSQGTGRALREKLFF

J: TRBJ2-1
D: TRBD1
size: -
V: TRBV7-6
DNA: TGTGCCAGCAGCTTTAGGAGACAGGGGACCTACAATGAGCAGTTCTTC
CDR3: CASSFRRQGTYNEQFF

J: TRBJ1-6
D: -
size: -
V: TRBV4-3
DNA: TGCGCCAGCAGCCAAGATCAGGAGGGAACACCCCTCCACTTT
CDR3: CASSQDQEGTPLHF

J: TRBJ1-1
D: -
size: -
V: TRBV5-1
DNA: TGCGCCAGCAGCTTGGCTTGGAGGGAGTCCACTGAAGCTTTCTTT
CDR3: CASSLAWRESTEAFF

J: TRBJ2-3
D: -
size: -
V: TRBV5-4
DNA: TGTGCCAGCAGCCCAAAAGGGAGTTCGCTTATACACACAGATACGCAGTATTTT
CDR3: CASSPKGSSLIHTDTQYF

J: TRBJ2-1
D: TRBD2
size: -
V: TRBV5-4
DNA: TGTGCCAGCAGCTTTCCGGGACTAGCGGGAGGGGTTCCCTACAATGAGCAGTTCTTC
CDR3: CASSFPGLAGGVPYNEQFF

J: TRBJ2-3
D: -
size: -
V: TRBV28
DNA: TGTGCCAGCAACCGGGACGGGGGTTCCACAGATACGCAGTATTTT
CDR3: CASNRDGGSTDTQYF

J: TRBJ1-5
D: -
size: -
V: TRBV6-5
DNA: TGTGCCAGCCGTCGGACAGCTAGCAATCAGCCCCAGCATTTT
CDR3: CASRRTASNQPQHF

J: TRBJ2-3
D: -
size: -
V: TRBV9
DNA: TGTGCCAGCAGCGTACAGTTAGGAGATACGCAGTATTTT
CDR3: CASSVQLGDTQYF

J: TRBJ2-5
D: -
size: -
V: TRBV28
DNA: TGTGCCAGCAGCTTAGGCCCCGGGCAGGCCCAAGAGACCCAGTACTTC
CDR3: CASSLGPGQAQETQYF

J: TRBJ1-5
D: -
size: -
V: TRBV6-6
DNA: TGTGCCAGCAGCGGGCCAGGAAGGAATCAGCCCCAGCATTTT
CDR3: CASSGPGRNQPQHF

J: TRBJ1-2
D: TRBD1
size: -
V: TRBV30
DNA: TGTGCCTGGAGTGACGGGGGACAGGGGTGGTCCTATGGCTACACCTTC
CDR3: CAWSDGGQGWSYGYTF

J: TRBJ2-7
D: -
size: once
V: TRBV6-5
DNA: TGTGCCAGCAGTTACAAACGGAGTGCCTACGAGCAGTACTTC
CDR3: CASSYKRSAYEQYF

J: TRBJ2-7
D: TRBD2
size: few
V: TRBV6-1
DNA: TGTGCCAGCCTGGGACTATCCGACTCCTACGAGCAGTACTTC
CDR3: CASLGLSDSYEQYF

J: TRBJ2-4
D: TRBD2
size: -
V: TRBV28
DNA: TGTGCCAGCAGTCTCCGACAGCGGGGAAACATTCAGTACTTC
CDR3: CASSLRQRGNIQYF

J: TRBJ2-7
D: -
size: -
V: TRBV30
DNA: TGTGCCTGGAGTGGGACGGTGAGAACCTACGAGCAGTACTTC
CDR3: CAWSGTVRTYEQYF

J: TRBJ1-3
D: -
size: few
V: TRBV19
DNA: TGTGCCAGTAGTGGCTATGGGGGTTCTGGAAACACCATATATTTT
CDR3: CASSGYGGSGNTIYF

J: TRBJ2-1
D: TRBD2
size: -
V: TRBV18
DNA: TGTGCCAGCTCCCTAGGACTAGCGGGCTCATTCTACAATGAGCAGTTCTTC
CDR3: CASSLGLAGSFYNEQFF

J: TRBJ1-2
D: -
size: -
V: TRBV6-1
DNA: TGTGCCAGCAGTGAACGGGGCGGAGGCGGCTACACCTTC
CDR3: CASSERGGGGYTF

J: TRBJ2-7
D: -
size: few
V: TRBV6-1
DNA: TGTGCCAGCAGCGTTCAGCAGGGACGGGTCCACGAGCAGTACTTC
CDR3: CASSVQQGRVHEQYF